The clone carrying this T cell receptor beta chain was picked up many times. The sample comes from a study of blood T cell repertoires in COVID-19. Germline CDR1 LGHDT, CDR2 YNNKEL (reference sequence). The CDR3 length is 12 residues. V was pared by 3 bases and J by 10 bases, with 12 bases between. Clones were read by immunoSEQ multiplex PCR, and TCRdb kept only the in-frame ones, dropping some. The sample yields over 300,000 clones, about 83% seen once. The chain joins TRBV3-1 (or the pseudogene TRBV3-2) to TRBJ1-1, with TRBD1 as a possible D gene (6 bases). Sequencing was done on a sample of peripheral blood. This receptor was obtained from a woman between 45 and 65 years old with acute or convalescent COVID-19. Here the CDR3 DNA reads TGTGCCAGCAGCCACCAGGGGCGAGGAGCTTTCTTT. As protein: CASSHQGRGAFF.